This T cell receptor beta chain was captured in a study of T cell responses to AZD1222 COVID-19 vaccine. Regarding the study as a whole: All repertoire sampling was performed exclusively after the peak T cell response. White British donors predominated, females outnumbered males, and clonal diversity was possibly underestimated. The breadth and depth of Spike-specific TCRs increased once two AZD1222 doses had been given.

Clones were read by immunoSEQ multiplex PCR, and TCRdb kept only the in-frame ones, dropping some. Among approximately 60,000 clones, 76% were seen once, and the ten largest hold 11% to 15%. A word on this clone: Its antigen is unknown.

The CDR3 loop spans 16 amino acids. The germline V gene encodes CDR1 SGHTA and CDR2 FQGNSA. V trimming: 6 bases; J trimming: 8 bases; junction bases outside the gene matches: 13. The gene calls are TRBV7-2 and TRBJ2-1, with 10 bases matching TRBD2. This TCR derives from an adult in good health. Sequencing used peripheral blood, obtained on day 0 of AZD1222 vaccination. CDR3 in amino acids: CASRIASGGANDEQFF. The CDR3 coding sequence is TGTGCCAGCAGAATCGCGAGCGGGGGGGCCAACGATGAGCAGTTCTTC. The full variable domain, with the rest looked up from reference TRBV7-2 and TRBJ2-1, is GAGVSQSPSNKVTEKGKDVELRCDPISGHTALYWYRQSLGQGLEFLIYFQGNSAPDKSGLPSDRFSAERTGGSVSTLTIQRTQQEDSAVYLCASRIASGGANDEQFFGPGTRLTVL.